Below, 9 T cell receptor beta chains from the same sample are listed, as sequenced in a study of cytotoxic CD8 clonotypes in ibrutinib-treated CLL (dated by TCRdb to about 2021). What this sample's time point label stands for: approximately 25 months on ibrutinib. Library creation used the immunoSEQ multiplex PCR assay. As stored in TCRdb, this immuneACCESS dataset retains in-frame rearrangements with V and J assigned. A fraction of the clones does not appear; measured against another copy, unresolved V genes explain less than half of the discrepancy, and the remainder lacks a known reason. In all, the sample holds over 120,000 clones, and about 76% of those were seen once. The ten largest clones capture about 4.7% of the sample. The specimen was PBMCs, collected after 24 months of ibrutinib treatment. These TCRs come from a human donor with chronic lymphocytic leukemia.

The rearrangement links TRBV28 to TRBJ2-2; no clear D. The ends were cut back, 6 bases at V and 3 bases at J, with 5 bases in the middle. Per germline, CDR1 MDHEN and CDR2 SYDVKM. This CDR3 is built from 12 residues. The CDR3 DNA sequence: TGTGCCAGCAGCCCTTACACCGGGGAGCTGTTTTTT. Translation gives CASSPYTGELFF.

The V call is TRBV27, the J call TRBJ1-2; TRBD1 is a possible D gene (5 bases). Germline V gene data show CDR1 as MNHEY and CDR2 as SMNVEV (reference sequence). The CDR3 is made up of 14 amino acids. Between the trimmed V and J ends, which lost 3 bases and 2 bases, there was a span of 10 bases. DNA for the CDR3: TGTGCCAGCAGTTTGGGGCAGCCCAACTATGGCTACACCTTC. Protein: CASSLGQPNYGYTF.

The chain combines TRBV10-3 with TRBJ1-2; no reliable D call. Germline assignment: CDR1 ENHRY and CDR2 SYGVKD. The CDR3 covers 10 residues. Trimming shortened V by 5 bases and J by 6 bases, and 4 bases separated the two germline ends. DNA of the CDR3: TGTGCCATCAGTACGAATGGCTACACCTTC. Residues: CAISTNGYTF.

Written as DNA, the CDR3 is TGCAGTGCTCCCTGGGGCGGCTACACCTTC. This sequence encodes CSAPWGGYTF. The chain carries TRBV20-1 and TRBJ1-2, with D perhaps TRBD1 (5 bases). V was clipped by 5 bases and J by 8 bases, with 9 bases between them. The CDR3 spans 10 residues. Germline V lookup: CDR1 DFQATT, CDR2 SNEGSKA (reference sequence).

V is TRBV4-1 and J is TRBJ2-7; possibly TRBD1 for D (6 bases). CDR1 is MGHRA, CDR2 YSYEKL, per germline. V shed 1 base and J shed 2 bases, with 12 bases lying between them. CDR3 length equals 15 residues. In DNA form, the CDR3 reads TGCGCCAGCAGCCAAGCTGACAGGCCAACCTACGAGCAGTACTTC. It is translated as CASSQADRPTYEQYF.

This clone was seen a single time. The chain combines TRBV7-9 with TRBJ1-5, with TRBD1 matching 7 bases. V was clipped by 5 bases and J by 3 bases; unmatched bases: 4. This CDR3 spans 14 amino acids. Germline CDR1 is SEHNR and CDR2 is FQNEAQ (reference sequence). The CDR3 DNA reads TGTGCCAGCAGCCCGGGACAGCCCAATCAGCCCCAGCATTTT. This codes for CASSPGQPNQPQHF.

This chain uses TRBV5-4 with TRBJ2-7, with TRBD2 matching over 7 bases. Germline V gene data show CDR1 as SGHNT and CDR2 as YYREEE (reference sequence). The CDR3 totals 14 residues. Trimming took 2 bases from V and 1 from J; bases not matched to a gene: 3. CDR3 protein: CASSFGGGSYEQYF. In DNA form, the CDR3 reads TGTGCCAGCAGCTTTGGGGGGGGTTCCTACGAGCAGTACTTC. Together with reference TRBV5-4 and TRBJ2-7, the CDR3 gives the full variable domain: ETGVTQSPTHLIKTRGQQVTLRCSSQSGHNTVSWYQQALGQGPQFIFQYYREEENGRGNFPPRFSGLQFPNYSSELNVNALELDDSALYLCASSFGGGSYEQYFGPGTRLTVT.

This clone came up a few times. This chain uses TRBV30 with TRBJ2-3, with 8 bases matching TRBD2. The CDR3 length is 13 residues. Germline values: CDR1 GTSNPN, CDR2 SVGIG (reference sequence). The ends lost 4 bases at V and 6 bases at J; junction bases unmatched: 6. The CDR3 region has the DNA TGTGCCTGGACGGGGGGGGCTAGGGATACGCAGTATTTT. It translates to CAWTGGARDTQYF.

V gene TRBV27 combines with J gene TRBJ2-7; the match to TRBD1 covers 7 bases. The germline V gene has CDR1 MNHEY and CDR2 SMNVEV (reference sequence). Trimming cost V 4 bases and J 4 bases; bases outside gene matches: 13. The CDR3 spans 16 residues. CDR3 nucleotides: TGTGCCAGCAGTTCCCCTACCCGACAGGGTGTGTACGAGCAGTACTTC. This codes for CASSSPTRQGVYEQYF.